The 31 T cell receptor beta chains below all came from one sample that was sequenced in a study of cytomegalovirus exposure and HLA in healthy donors. Primers for the PCR totalled 60 Vbeta and 13 Jbeta. Clones were read by immunoSEQ multiplex PCR, and TCRdb kept only the in-frame ones, dropping some. The table lists under 150,000 clones, about 74% of them singletons. Specimen: PBMCs. These receptor sequences come from a woman aged 40 to 50 in good health and CMV-seronegative.

This chain joins TRBV19 and TRBJ2-3; D might be TRBD1 (5 bases). Germline CDR1 LNHDA, CDR2 SQIVND (reference sequence). The ends were cut back, 1 base at V and 6 bases at J, with 8 bases in the middle. The CDR3 covers 13 residues. In DNA, the CDR3 is TGTGCCAGTAGTATAGCTTACAGGGATACGCAGTATTTT. Its translation is CASSIAYRDTQYF.

The chain carries TRBV19 and TRBJ1-2, with D possibly TRBD1 on 6 matching bases. CDR3 length: 12 residues. Trimming removed 7 bases at V and 6 bases at J, with 12 bases between. CDR1 and CDR2 from the germline V gene are LNHDA and SQIVND (reference sequence). The CDR3 sequence is CASIGQTHGYTF. The CDR3 DNA follows: TGTGCCAGTATAGGACAGACGCATGGCTACACCTTC. The full variable domain, completed using reference TRBV19 and TRBJ1-2, is DGGITQSPKYLFRKEGQNVTLSCEQNLNHDAMYWYRQDPGQGLRLIYYSQIVNDFQKGDIAEGYSVSREKKESFPLTVTSAQKNPTAFYLCASIGQTHGYTFGSGTRLTVV.

This chain joins TRBV5-4 and TRBJ2-1; TRBD2 agrees at 9 bases. V lost 0 bases and J lost 2; bases outside the gene matches: 3. CDR3 size: 16 residues. Per germline, CDR1 SGHNT and CDR2 YYREEE (reference sequence). In nucleotides, the CDR3 is TGTGCCAGCAGCTTGGGGGCGGGAGGGACCTACAATGAGCAGTTCTTC. Its protein is CASSLGAGGTYNEQFF.

This chain uses TRBV19 with TRBJ2-1, with a tentative D call TRBD2 (5 bases). V lost 1 base and J lost 3, with 13 bases in between. The CDR3 length is 16 residues. Germline V gene lookup returns CDR1 LNHDA and CDR2 SQIVND (reference sequence). CDR3 DNA: TGTGCCAGTAGTATAGTCGGTAGCGAATTCTACAATGAGCAGTTCTTC. It codes for CASSIVGSEFYNEQFF.

The V call is TRBV19, the J call TRBJ2-3; maybe TRBD2 (6 bases). V lost 6 bases to trimming and J lost 0 bases, with 13 bases between them. The CDR3 is made up of 15 amino acids. The germline V gene encodes CDR1 LNHDA and CDR2 SQIVND (reference sequence). The CDR3, as DNA: TGTGCCAGTAGAAGACCGGGACTCAGCACAGATACGCAGTATTTT. Its translation: CASRRPGLSTDTQYF.

The chain has TRBV7-9 and TRBJ2-1; D not certain. Germline V gene data show CDR1 as SEHNR and CDR2 as FQNEAQ (reference sequence). This CDR3 has 12 residues. Trimming removed 3 bases from V and 6 bases from J, with 6 bases in between. The CDR3 protein is CASSFAGNEQFF. The CDR3, as DNA: TGTGCCAGCAGCTTTGCCGGCAATGAGCAGTTCTTC. Variable domain in full (rest from reference TRBV7-9 and TRBJ2-1): DTGVSQNPRHKITKRGQNVTFRCDPISEHNRLYWYRQTLGQGPEFLTYFQNEAQLEKSRLLSDRFSAERPKGSFSTLEIQRTEQGDSAMYLCASSFAGNEQFFGPGTRLTVL.

V is TRBV18 and J is TRBJ1-2; the match to TRBD1 covers 7 bases. Per germline, CDR1 KGHSH and CDR2 LQKENI. The CDR3 spans 15 residues. Unmatched junction bases numbered 8, after V lost 3 bases and J lost 4 bases. In DNA, the CDR3 is TGTGCCAGCTCACCCGGGACAGCACAAGTCTATGGCTACACCTTC. It codes for CASSPGTAQVYGYTF.

The chain couples TRBV2 to TRBJ1-2; possibly TRBD1 for D (6 bases). This CDR3 comprises 15 residues. Germline V gene lookup returns CDR1 SNHLY and CDR2 FYNNEI. V was trimmed by 6 bases and J by 1 base, leaving 15 bases between them. The CDR3 is CASRAQGHLNYGYTF. In DNA form, the CDR3 reads TGTGCCAGCAGAGCACAGGGACACCTTAACTATGGCTACACCTTC. Filled out from reference TRBV2 and TRBJ1-2, the complete variable domain reads EPEVTQTPSHQVTQMGQEVILRCVPISNHLYFYWYRQILGQKVEFLVSFYNNEISEKSEIFDDQFSVERPDGSNFTLKIRSTKLEDSAMYFCASRAQGHLNYGYTFGSGTRLTVV.

This clone appeared once. The junction does not match germline at one end; this may be a read error. The J gene is TRBJ2-7, the V gene TRBV7-9; D not resolved. Germline lookup yields CDR1 SEHNR and CDR2 FQNEAQ (reference sequence). There are 12 residues in the CDR3. CDR3 sequence reads: CSSSLGSYEQYF. Written as DNA, the CDR3 is TGTTCCAGCAGCTTAGGCAGTTACGAGCAGTACTTC.

The chain recombines TRBV19 with TRBJ1-5, with D possibly being TRBD1 (6 bases). The CDR3 runs to 13 residues. The germline V and J ends were trimmed by 6 bases and 3 bases, with 9 bases remaining between them. Germline assignment: CDR1 LNHDA and CDR2 SQIVND (reference sequence). The CDR3 protein is CASSRTVNQPQHF. The CDR3 nucleotides read TGTGCCAGTAGCCGGACAGTCAATCAGCCCCAGCATTTT.

This sequence joins TRBV7-2 and TRBJ2-7, with D maybe TRBD1 (5 bases). Germline V gives CDR1 SGHTA, CDR2 FQGNSA. CDR3 length: 14 amino acids. V shed 1 base and J shed 5 bases, with 12 bases lying between them. The CDR3 region is CASSLESSGHEQYF. The CDR3 nucleotides are TGTGCCAGCAGCTTAGAATCCTCAGGGCACGAGCAGTACTTC. Full variable domain (remainder filled in from reference TRBV7-2 and TRBJ2-7): GAGVSQSPSNKVTEKGKDVELRCDPISGHTALYWYRQSLGQGLEFLIYFQGNSAPDKSGLPSDRFSAERTGGSVSTLTIQRTQQEDSAVYLCASSLESSGHEQYFGPGTRLTVT.

The rearrangement joins TRBV5-4 to TRBJ1-2; the match to TRBD1 covers 11 bases. Germline V gene data show CDR1 as SGHNT and CDR2 as YYREEE (reference sequence). CDR3 size: 18 residues. With 4 bases clipped from V and 0 bases from J, the junction kept 11 bases outside the gene matches. The CDR3 reads CASSKSGTGGIANYGYTF. DNA for the CDR3: TGTGCCAGCAGCAAATCCGGGACAGGGGGGATAGCTAACTATGGCTACACCTTC. Drawing the rest from reference TRBV5-4 and TRBJ1-2, the complete variable domain is ETGVTQSPTHLIKTRGQQVTLRCSSQSGHNTVSWYQQALGQGPQFIFQYYREEENGRGNFPPRFSGLQFPNYSSELNVNALELDDSALYLCASSKSGTGGIANYGYTFGSGTRLTVV.

In its sample, this clone was seen a few times. V usage is TRBV6-5 and J usage is TRBJ1-2; the D gene is possibly TRBD1 (6 bases). Germline lookup yields CDR1 MNHEY and CDR2 SVGAGI. With 0 bases removed from V and 4 bases from J, the gap between germline ends came to 12 bases. This CDR3 has 15 amino acids. This chain's CDR3 is CASSYSTGASYGYTF. CDR3 in DNA: TGTGCCAGCAGTTACTCGACAGGAGCATCCTATGGCTACACCTTC.

This chain uses TRBV27 with TRBJ2-1, with D possibly matching TRBD2 (6 bases). V lost 6 bases to trimming and J lost 0 bases, with 21 bases between them. Germline V gene sequence: CDR1 MNHEY, CDR2 SMNVEV (reference sequence). The CDR3 has 18 amino acids. CDR3 sequence (DNA): TGTGCCAGCAGCTATCACCAGGGAGGACACTACTCCTACAATGAGCAGTTCTTC. This sequence encodes CASSYHQGGHYSYNEQFF.

This clone has just a few counts. The chain employs TRBV27 and TRBJ2-3; 13 bases line up with TRBD2. Germline V CDR1 and CDR2: MNHEY, SMNVEV (reference sequence). V gave up 5 bases and J gave up 4 bases; unmatched junction bases: 9. This CDR3 has 17 amino acids. CDR3 sequence: CASSLRRTSGGPDTQYF. CDR3 sequence (DNA): TGTGCCAGCAGTCTCCGCCGGACTAGCGGGGGCCCAGATACGCAGTATTTT.

The chain has TRBV9 and TRBJ2-3; D perhaps matches TRBD2 (7 bases). Germline assignment: CDR1 SGDLS and CDR2 YYNGEE. This CDR3 spans 15 amino acids. The ends were cut back, 0 bases at V and 4 bases at J, with 12 bases in the middle. The CDR3 loop reads CASSVGGGLSDTQYF. CDR3 coding DNA: TGTGCCAGCAGCGTAGGGGGGGGCCTATCAGATACGCAGTATTTT.

The CDR3 loop is CASSPITSGRNGELFF. The CDR3 DNA reads TGCGCCAGCAGCCCGATTACTAGCGGGAGGAACGGGGAGCTGTTTTTT. The V gene is TRBV5-1, the J gene TRBJ2-2; 12 bases are a match to TRBD2. Germline CDR1 is SGHRS and CDR2 is YFSETQ. Trimming at V came to 4 bases and at J to 7 bases, leaving 8 bases not matched to a gene. The CDR3 has 16 amino acids.

The V and J genes are TRBV7-9 and TRBJ2-1; a weak D match, TRBD2 (6 bases). The germline CDR1 and CDR2 sequences are SEHNR and FQNEAQ (reference sequence). Trimming removed 5 bases from V and 0 bases from J, with 8 bases in between. The CDR3 runs to 14 residues. The CDR3 DNA sequence: TGTGCCAGCAGCGGGACTCCCTCCTACAATGAGCAGTTCTTC. It is translated as CASSGTPSYNEQFF.

J is TRBJ1-1 and V is TRBV7-8, with D possibly being TRBD1 (5 bases). The V gene's germline CDR1 is SGHVS and CDR2 FQNEAQ. The CDR3 has 15 residues. Trimming stripped 2 bases from V and 4 bases from J, with 14 bases between. The CDR3: CASSLRWAQGTEAFF. CDR3 nucleotide sequence: TGTGCCAGCAGCTTAAGGTGGGCGCAGGGCACTGAAGCTTTCTTT.

This clone was seen a few times. The chain combines TRBV27 with TRBJ1-1, with D possibly matching TRBD1 (6 bases). The CDR3 is 13 amino acids. Trimming shortened V by 6 bases and J by 1 base, and 9 bases separated the two germline ends. The germline V gene encodes CDR1 MNHEY and CDR2 SMNVEV (reference sequence). The CDR3 spells CASSLTGNTEAFF. In DNA, the CDR3 is TGTGCCAGCAGCTTGACAGGGAACACTGAAGCTTTCTTT.

This clone appeared once. The chain has TRBV7-9 and TRBJ2-3; perhaps TRBD1 as D (5 bases). Between the trimmed V and J ends, which lost 2 bases and 2 bases, there was a span of 11 bases. Germline CDR1 and CDR2: SEHNR and FQNEAQ (reference sequence). CDR3 length equals 15 residues. CDR3 in amino acids: CASSLRGPATDTQYF. In DNA form, the CDR3 reads TGTGCCAGCAGCTTAAGGGGTCCCGCCACAGATACGCAGTATTTT.

This chain connects TRBV4-1 to TRBJ2-2; D perhaps matches TRBD1 (5 bases). Germline CDR1 reads MGHRA; CDR2 reads YSYEKL. The V gene lost 4 bases and the J gene lost 1 base, with 7 bases spanning the gap. The CDR3 length is 14 residues. Here the CDR3 reads CASSRQRNTGELFF. The CDR3 DNA is TGCGCCAGCAGCCGACAGAGGAACACCGGGGAGCTGTTTTTT.

The genes are TRBV4-1 and TRBJ2-3; 7 positions match TRBD2. In germline, CDR1 is MGHRA, CDR2 YSYEKL. Trimming removed 1 base from V and 6 bases from J; junction bases left unmatched: 4. This CDR3 is 14 amino acids long. This chain's CDR3 is CASSQGTSFDTQYF. In DNA, the CDR3 is TGCGCCAGCAGCCAAGGGACTAGTTTTGATACGCAGTATTTT.

The chain has TRBV6-1 and TRBJ1-2; maybe TRBD1 (6 bases). The germline CDR1 and CDR2 sequences are MNHNS and SASEGT. The CDR3 loop spans 14 amino acids. The V end lost 7 bases, the J end lost 4 bases, and 16 bases lay between the germline ends. The CDR3 DNA reads TGTGCCAGCACCCCGCGGGGGCTGAGCTATGGCTACACCTTC. Translating it yields CASTPRGLSYGYTF.

The genes are TRBV18 and TRBJ1-1; tentative D call: TRBD1 (5 bases). The germline V and J ends were trimmed by 1 base and 3 bases, with 9 bases remaining between them. The germline V gene has CDR1 KGHSH and CDR2 LQKENI. This CDR3 comprises 14 residues. The CDR3 DNA is TGTGCCAGCTCACCACAGGGGTTGGACACTGAAGCTTTCTTT. This translates into CASSPQGLDTEAFF.

As for this clone: One end of the junction fails to match germline, which may point to a read error. V usage is TRBV7-9 and J usage is TRBJ1-1; TRBD1 is a possible D gene (5 bases). The CDR3 is 13 residues long. Germline CDR1 is SEHNR and CDR2 is FQNEAQ (reference sequence). CDR3 DNA sequence: TGTTCCAGCAGCACCAGGGTGGGTACTGAAGCTTTCTTT. Residues: CSSSTRVGTEAFF. Based on the CDR3 plus reference TRBV7-9 and TRBJ1-1, the full variable domain is DTGVSQNPRHKITKRGQNVTFRCDPISEHNRLYWYRQTLGQGPEFLTYFQNEAQLEKSRLLSDRFSAERPKGSFSTLEIQRTEQGDSAMYLCSSSTRVGTEAFFGQGTRLTVV.

The genes are TRBV5-6 and TRBJ2-3; a weak D match, TRBD1 (6 bases). V lost 0 bases and J lost 4, with 12 bases in between. Germline V CDR1 and CDR2: SGHDT, YYEEEE. The CDR3 covers 15 residues. CDR3 protein: CASSLVSQGSDTQYF. DNA of the CDR3: TGTGCCAGCAGCTTGGTCTCGCAGGGGTCAGATACGCAGTATTTT.

The chain couples TRBV6-5 to TRBJ1-2; maybe TRBD1 (5 bases). V dropped 0 bases and J dropped 7 bases, with 18 bases sitting between them. The length of the CDR3 is 16 residues. Germline V CDR1 and CDR2: MNHEY, SVGAGI. CDR3 protein: CASSYSGGERAFGYTF. The CDR3 bases are TGTGCCAGCAGTTACTCGGGGGGTGAAAGGGCGTTTGGCTACACCTTC.

The rearrangement uses TRBV6-6 and TRBJ2-5, with D maybe TRBD2 (5 bases). Germline V gene data show CDR1 as MNHNY and CDR2 as SVGAGI (reference sequence). The CDR3 is 12 residues long. Trimming shortened V by 6 bases and J by 1 base, and 6 bases separated the two germline ends. CDR3 nucleotides: TGTGCCAGCAGAGGACTCCAAGAGACCCAGTACTTC. Protein: CASRGLQETQYF.

This chain uses TRBV15 with TRBJ2-1; 16 nucleotides agree with TRBD2. CDR1 and CDR2 from the germline V gene are LNHNV and YYDKDF (reference sequence). The CDR3 totals 16 residues. Trimming cost V 8 bases and J 7 bases; bases outside gene matches: 8. CDR3 residues: CATLEGLAGGDNEQFF. CDR3 DNA: TGTGCCACCCTGGAGGGACTAGCGGGAGGGGATAATGAGCAGTTCTTC. The full variable domain, with the rest looked up from reference TRBV15 and TRBJ2-1, is DAMVIQNPRYQVTQFGKPVTLSCSQTLNHNVMYWYQQKSSQAPKLLFHYYDKDFNNEADTPDNFQSRRPNTSFCFLDIRSPGLGDTAMYLCATLEGLAGGDNEQFFGPGTRLTVL.

The gene calls are TRBV18 and TRBJ2-7; 8 nucleotides agree with TRBD2. The CDR3 has 12 amino acids. J gave up 3 bases and V 10 bases, and 5 bases lay outside the gene matches. Germline CDR1 reads KGHSH; CDR2 reads LQKENI. The CDR3 sequence: CATSGGGYEQYF. The DNA for the CDR3 is TGTGCCACATCGGGAGGGGGCTACGAGCAGTACTTC.